This entry lists 3 T cell receptor beta chains sequenced from one sample in a study of post-analysis software for immune sequencing data. Study outcomes and limitations: Controls had lower frequencies than patients of 4 or 5 TRBV segments, which included TRBV5-6, TRBV5-1 and TRBV20-1.

Antigens for these TCRs are unknown. Unique molecular identifiers were built into the TCR beta cDNA libraries. In TCRdb, the PCR reads were re-called with MiXCR into one record per CDR3 protein. The sample has approximately 690,000 distinct CDR3 sequences, 59% seen once. The sequenced sample was blood. The receptors were gathered from a girl aged 2-10 years with multiple sclerosis.

The chain combines TRBV20-1 with TRBJ2-1; D uncertain. This CDR3 is built from 17 residues. Per germline, CDR1 DFQATT and CDR2 SNEGSKA (reference sequence). V was pared by 3 bases and J by 5 bases, with 23 bases between. The CDR3 DNA follows: TGCAGTGCTAGTCCCTCACCAACAGCCTTACGAAACAATGAGCAGTTCTTC. Its protein product is CSASPSPTALRNNEQFF.

A few counts support this clonotype. V and J are TRBV11-2 and TRBJ2-1, with D possibly being TRBD1 or TRBD2 (5 bases each). Trimming removed 6 bases at V and 6 bases at J, with 18 bases between. Germline V gene lookup returns CDR1 SGHAT and CDR2 FQNNGV. The CDR3 length is 15 residues. The chain's CDR3 is CASSRDPFISNEQFF. The CDR3, as DNA: TGTGCCAGCAGTCGGGACCCCTTCATTTCCAATGAGCAGTTCTTC. Full variable domain (remainder filled in from reference TRBV11-2 and TRBJ2-1): EAGVAQSPRYKIIEKRQSVAFWCNPISGHATLYWYQQILGQGPKLLIQFQNNGVVDDSQLPKDRFSAERLKGVDSTLKIQPAKLEDSAVYLCASSRDPFISNEQFFGPGTRLTVL.

The chain employs TRBV21-1 and TRBJ2-1; the DNA was not used to check the table's D call, TRBD1. TRBV21-1 is classified as a pseudogene. This CDR3 region has 17 residues. CDR3 sequence reads: CASSKGTQLGGYNEQFF. CDR3 coding DNA: TGTGCCAGCAGCAAAGGGACCCAGCTTGGGGGCTACAATGAGCAGTTCTTC.